This paragraph covers one T cell receptor beta chain sequence. Other DNA sequences in this sample translate to the same CDR3. Per the germline V gene, CDR1 is LGHNA and CDR2 is YSLEER. Trimming took 0 bases from V and 5 from J, leaving 13 bases between them. The CDR3 sequence is 15 residues long. Treatment meaning: 15 to 20 received Ad26.COV2.S at low or high dose, single or two shots; several received placebo; per-sample allocation not given. Vaccine and placebo recipients were sampled on day 63 after the first injection. Donor was an adult aged 18-55 years in Boston. This entry comes from a study of Ad26.COV2.S vaccination and SARS-CoV-2 variants. The method was immunoSEQ multiplex PCR; TCRdb's version includes in-frame clones alone and lacks a portion of them. The sample contains 400,000 to 450,000 clones, 90% of which appear only once.

This TCR derives from a person between 18 and 59 years old who received the Ad26.COV2.S COVID-19 vaccine or a placebo. The V call is TRBV4-3, the J call TRBJ1-1; D is ambiguous. Here the sequenced sample was peripheral blood, taken in a trial of Ad26.COV2.S vaccine versus placebo. This chain's CDR3 is CASSQDVRGGTEAFF. The CDR3 coding sequence is TGCGCCAGCAGCCAAGATGTGCGGGGAGGTACTGAAGCTTTCTTT.